This passage covers 18 T cell receptor beta chains from one sample sequenced in a study of cytomegalovirus exposure and HLA in healthy donors. Amplification used 60 Vbeta primers and 13 Jbeta primers. The protocol was immunoSEQ multiplex PCR, while the TCRdb copy is restricted to in-frame clones and leaves out a portion. Of about 170,000 clones in the sample, about 85% are singletons; the top ten hold about 4.4%. Source material: PBMCs. The receptor source for this set is a woman aged 50 to 65 in good health and CMV-seropositive.

J is TRBJ2-1 and V is TRBV2; a possible D gene is TRBD2 (6 bases). V was trimmed by 6 bases and J by 6 bases, leaving 12 bases between them. The CDR3 has 13 amino acids. Germline V gene sequence: CDR1 SNHLY, CDR2 FYNNEI. CDR3 DNA sequence: TGTGCCAGCAGCATAGCGGAGATCAATGAGCAGTTCTTC. Translated: CASSIAEINEQFF.

The rearrangement links TRBV15 to TRBJ2-1; D is ambiguous. The germline V gene has CDR1 LNHNV and CDR2 YYDKDF (reference sequence). The CDR3 length is 17 residues. The ends were cut back, 1 base at V and 5 bases at J, with 18 bases in the middle. The CDR3: CATSRVPYGVADNEQFF. The CDR3 nucleotides read TGTGCCACCAGCAGAGTCCCTTATGGAGTAGCCGACAATGAGCAGTTCTTC.

The J gene is TRBJ1-4, the V gene TRBV5-4; no clear D gene. The CDR3 loop spans 14 amino acids. Trimming pared 3 bases from V and 8 bases from J, leaving 14 bases between. Germline loops: CDR1 SGHNT, CDR2 YYREEE (reference sequence). The CDR3 region has the DNA TGTGCCAGCAGCTGGGCGCCTGTAGGCGAAAAACTGTTTTTT. Amino acids: CASSWAPVGEKLFF. Looking up the rest from reference TRBV5-4 and TRBJ1-4 gives the full variable domain: ETGVTQSPTHLIKTRGQQVTLRCSSQSGHNTVSWYQQALGQGPQFIFQYYREEENGRGNFPPRFSGLQFPNYSSELNVNALELDDSALYLCASSWAPVGEKLFFGSGTQLSVL.

CDR3: CASSQESTGGADTQYF. The CDR3 coding sequence is TGCGCCAGCAGCCAAGAGTCTACAGGGGGCGCAGATACGCAGTATTTT. The rearrangement uses TRBV4-3 and TRBJ2-3, with TRBD1 identical over 9 bases. Trimming at V came to 0 bases and at J to 4 bases, leaving 5 bases not matched to a gene. The CDR3 is 16 amino acids. The germline V gene has CDR1 LGHNA and CDR2 YSLEER.

In nucleotides, the CDR3 is TGTGCCAGCAGTTCCGGGACAGGGGGCTTCTACGAGCAGTACTTC. This encodes CASSSGTGGFYEQYF. This chain joins TRBV2 and TRBJ2-7; 12 bases map to TRBD1. After removal of 5 bases from V and 3 bases from J, the junction contained 5 bases not matched to a gene. The CDR3 has 15 amino acids. Germline CDR1 is SNHLY and CDR2 is FYNNEI.

The chain employs TRBV5-1 and TRBJ2-7, with 8 bases that match TRBD1. Losses at the gene ends were 3 bases for V and 3 bases for J; bases not matched to a gene: 5. The V gene's germline CDR1 is SGHRS and CDR2 YFSETQ. CDR3 size: 14 residues. CDR3 loop: CASSSLTGVYEQYF. CDR3 nucleotides: TGCGCCAGCAGCTCCCTGACAGGGGTCTACGAGCAGTACTTC.

The gene calls are TRBV4-3 and TRBJ2-5; unclear D gene. V dropped 0 bases and J dropped 5 bases, with 16 bases sitting between them. Germline V gene sequence: CDR1 LGHNA, CDR2 YSLEER. The CDR3 length is 16 residues. This CDR3 is CASSQESNRLGETQYF. The CDR3 nucleotides read TGCGCCAGCAGCCAAGAAAGTAACCGCCTCGGGGAGACCCAGTACTTC.

V and J are TRBV7-2 and TRBJ2-7; TRBD1 agrees at 7 bases. The V gene end was trimmed by 5 bases and the J gene end by 0 bases; junction bases not matched to a gene: 13. Looked up from germline, CDR1 is SGHTA and CDR2 is FQGNSA. The CDR3 consists of 17 residues. The CDR3 is CASSVRGGQAASYEQYF. CDR3 sequence (DNA): TGTGCCAGCAGCGTTAGGGGCGGACAGGCCGCCTCCTACGAGCAGTACTTC.

V usage is TRBV6-6 and J usage is TRBJ2-7, with D maybe TRBD2 (5 bases). The CDR3 extends over 15 amino acids. Trimming removed 5 bases at V and 0 bases at J, with 14 bases between. Germline V gives CDR1 MNHNY, CDR2 SVGAGI (reference sequence). Here the CDR3 reads CASSPDFQYSYEQYF. The CDR3 DNA is TGTGCCAGCAGTCCGGACTTCCAGTACTCCTACGAGCAGTACTTC.

The chain combines TRBV18 with TRBJ1-2; TRBD1 is a possible D gene (6 bases). The V and J ends lost 2 bases and 4 bases respectively, with 14 bases between them. Germline CDR1 and CDR2: KGHSH and LQKENI. This CDR3 region has 15 residues. The DNA for the CDR3 is TGTGCCAGCTCACCAGGGGGGGGCCCCCTCTATGGCTACACCTTC. The encoded protein is CASSPGGGPLYGYTF.

This clone was picked up a small number of times. The chain couples TRBV10-2 to TRBJ1-6, with D maybe TRBD1 (6 bases). V was clipped by 2 bases and J by 5 bases, with 7 bases between them. Germline loops: CDR1 WSHSY, CDR2 SAAADI. There are 14 residues in the CDR3. CDR3 sequence reads: CASSEQGHNSPLHF. In DNA, the CDR3 is TGCGCCAGCAGTGAGCAGGGGCATAATTCACCCCTCCACTTT.

The J gene is TRBJ2-1, the V gene TRBV9; 9 bases match TRBD2. The CDR3 is 13 residues long. Germline V gene sequence: CDR1 SGDLS, CDR2 YYNGEE. Trimming at V came to 9 bases and at J to 4 bases, leaving 5 bases not matched to a gene. The CDR3 sequence: CATAGGPYNEQFF. CDR3 in DNA: TGTGCCACCGCGGGAGGGCCGTACAATGAGCAGTTCTTC.

To note about this clone: Additional DNA sequences in this sample encode the identical CDR3. The chain recombines TRBV19 with TRBJ2-7; 8 nucleotides line up with TRBD1. The V gene's germline CDR1 is LNHDA and CDR2 SQIVND (reference sequence). Unmatched junction bases numbered 6, after V lost 6 bases and J lost 2 bases. The CDR3 has 14 amino acids. The CDR3 DNA reads as TGTGCCAGTAGCAGAGGACAGGGCCCCTACGAGCAGTACTTC. Protein product: CASSRGQGPYEQYF.

This clone was seen a handful of times. The rearrangement joins TRBV28 to TRBJ1-2, with a possible D match to TRBD1 (5 bases). The CDR3 spans 13 residues. Germline CDR1 reads MDHEN; CDR2 reads SYDVKM. Trimming took off 3 bases at V and 8 bases at J, with 13 bases between the two ends. CDR3 amino acids: CASSLRQGGGYTF. CDR3 sequence (DNA): TGTGCCAGCAGTTTGAGGCAGGGTGGCGGCTACACCTTC.

The gene calls are TRBV11-2 and TRBJ2-5; D is ambiguous. This CDR3 region has 13 residues. The V end was cut by 5 bases, the J end by 0 bases, with 7 bases between. Looked up from germline, CDR1 is SGHAT and CDR2 is FQNNGV. This CDR3 is CASSGRNQETQYF. CDR3 bases: TGTGCCAGCAGCGGCCGAAACCAAGAGACCCAGTACTTC.

V and J are TRBV6-5 and TRBJ2-7; 7 positions agree with TRBD1. CDR3 length: 15 residues. V trimming: 2 bases; J trimming: 2 bases; junction bases outside the gene matches: 6. CDR1 is MNHEY and CDR2 is SVGAGI in the germline V gene. The CDR3 DNA is TGTGCCAGCAGTTACACCCACAGGGGTCCCTACGAGCAGTACTTC. This sequence encodes CASSYTHRGPYEQYF.

CDR3 DNA: TGTGCCAGCAGCTTGGGGGGGACAGGGGACGAAAAACTGTTTTTT. This gives the protein CASSLGGTGDEKLFF. The gene calls are TRBV5-4 and TRBJ1-4; 10 positions match TRBD1. CDR1 is SGHNT, CDR2 YYREEE, per germline (reference sequence). V shed 0 bases, J shed 8 bases, and the junction held 4 bases outside the gene matches. CDR3 length equals 15 residues.

J is TRBJ1-1 and V is TRBV12-5, with TRBD1 matching 7 bases. V shed 5 bases, J shed 7 bases, and the junction held 1 base outside the gene matches. The CDR3 contains 11 residues. The germline CDR1 and CDR2 sequences are LGHNT and FRNRAP. CDR3 loop: CASGPGGEAFF. The CDR3 coding sequence is TGTGCTAGTGGTCCAGGGGGTGAAGCTTTCTTT.